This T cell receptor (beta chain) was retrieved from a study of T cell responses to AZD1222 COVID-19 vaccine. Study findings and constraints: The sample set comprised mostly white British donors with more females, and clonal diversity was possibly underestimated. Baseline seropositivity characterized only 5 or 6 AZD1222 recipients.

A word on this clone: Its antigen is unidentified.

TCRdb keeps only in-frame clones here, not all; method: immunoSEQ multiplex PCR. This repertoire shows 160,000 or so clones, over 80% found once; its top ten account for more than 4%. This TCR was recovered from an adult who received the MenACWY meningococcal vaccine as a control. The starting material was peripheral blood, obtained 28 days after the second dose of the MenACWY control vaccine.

The DNA of the CDR3 is TGTGCCAGCAGCGTATGGGCAGGAGGGGACGGCTACACCTTC. Amino acids: CASSVWAGGDGYTF. V is TRBV9 and J is TRBJ1-2; a weak D match, TRBD1 (5 bases). Germline CDR1 and CDR2: SGDLS and YYNGEE. The CDR3 runs 14 residues. V was pared by 1 base and J by 8 bases, with 15 bases between.